This is a list of T cell receptor beta chains from one sample in a study of PD-L1 blockade in urothelial cancer. Some clones are missing from TCRdb's copy, which holds only in-frame ones; the method was immunoSEQ multiplex PCR. Here the sample spans about 74,000 clones, roughly 90% being singletons. The source material was PBMCs, sampled around atezolizumab (anti-PD-L1) treatment. The receptors come from a man aged 70-80 years with urothelial cancer. The CDR3 runs from the conserved cysteine through the conserved F or W. The order of the fields is J gene, clone size, V gene, D gene, CDR3 length, CDR3 protein, CDR3 DNA. D genes are given only for firm matches. Some rows mark clone size as missing; the rest say once, few, many or name a class of expanded clone.

TRBJ1-2,-,TRBV6-1,TRBD1,14,CASSRGTGYYGYTF,TGTGCCAGCAGTAGGGGGACAGGCTATTATGGCTACACCTTC
TRBJ2-7,-,TRBV28,-,12,CASRQIPGEQYF,TGTGCCAGCAGGCAAATTCCCGGCGAGCAGTACTTC
TRBJ2-7,once,TRBV19,TRBD1,15,CASSMWKQGAYEQYF,TGTGCCAGTAGTATGTGGAAGCAGGGGGCCTACGAGCAGTACTTC
TRBJ2-1,-,TRBV27,TRBD2,16,CASSRISGRGYNEQFF,TGTGCCAGCAGCCGCATTAGCGGGAGGGGCTACAATGAGCAGTTCTTC
TRBJ2-1,-,TRBV19,TRBD2,20,CASSIEFAGLLAGGSNEQFF,TGTGCCAGTAGTATAGAGTTTGCGGGGTTGCTAGCGGGAGGGTCTAATGAGCAGTTCTTC
TRBJ2-2,-,TRBV5-6,-,16,CASSLRGGANTGELFF,TGTGCCAGCAGCTTGCGCGGCGGTGCGAACACCGGGGAGCTGTTTTTT
TRBJ1-2,-,TRBV25-1,TRBD1,15,CASSAPVDRGYGYTF,TGTGCCAGCAGCGCCCCCGTTGACAGGGGCTATGGCTACACCTTC
TRBJ2-3,few,TRBV15,-,15,CATSREKLATDTQYF,TGTGCCACCAGCAGAGAGAAACTAGCAACGGATACGCAGTATTTT
TRBJ2-2,-,TRBV21-1,-,18,CASSSQSRDRGLTGELFF,TGTGCCAGCAGCTCACAATCACGGGACAGGGGGCTCACCGGGGAGCTGTTTTTT
TRBJ2-7,-,TRBV4-1,-,15,CASSQAPVRDYEQYF,TGCGCCAGCAGCCAAGCGCCAGTCAGGGACTACGAGCAGTACTTC
TRBJ1-1,-,TRBV6-5,TRBD1,15,CASSSGQGGDTEAFF,TGTGCCAGCAGTTCGGGACAGGGAGGGGACACTGAAGCTTTCTTT
TRBJ2-2,-,TRBV28,TRBD2,16,CASSLGGSGQTGELFF,TGTGCCAGCAGTTTAGGTGGTAGCGGGCAGACCGGGGAGCTGTTTTTT
TRBJ2-4,-,TRBV18,-,15,CASSPVGRGKNIQYF,TGTGCCAGCTCACCAGTAGGGAGAGGGAAAAACATTCAGTACTTC
TRBJ2-5,-,TRBV6-5,TRBD2,13,CASSPGLAPTQYF,TGTGCCAGCAGCCCAGGACTAGCCCCGACCCAGTACTTC
TRBJ1-3,-,TRBV28,-,15,CASSQGSTSGNTIYF,TGTGCCAGCAGCCAAGGTAGCACCTCTGGAAACACCATATATTTT
TRBJ2-3,once,TRBV28,TRBD1,15,CASSQGQTSTDTQYF,TGTGCCAGCAGTCAGGGACAGACTAGCACAGATACGCAGTATTTT
TRBJ2-1,-,TRBV2,-,15,CASTAQGRAYNEQFF,TGTGCCAGCACTGCGCAGGGCCGCGCCTACAATGAGCAGTTCTTC
TRBJ2-7,-,TRBV5-3,TRBD1,13,CARSSSTGNEQYF,TGTGCCAGAAGCTCATCGACAGGGAACGAGCAGTACTTC
TRBJ1-1,-,TRBV7-9,-,14,CASSPPGVATEAFF,TGTGCCAGCAGCCCTCCAGGGGTGGCCACTGAAGCTTTCTTT
TRBJ2-1,-,TRBV5-1,TRBD2,15,CASSTTSPTYNEQFF,TGCGCCAGCAGCACGACTAGCCCAACATACAATGAGCAGTTCTTC
TRBJ2-2,-,TRBV7-3,-,16,CASSLLPGSGTGELFF,TGTGCCAGCAGCTTACTTCCCGGGAGCGGCACCGGGGAGCTGTTTTTT
TRBJ2-3,-,TRBV9,TRBD2,17,CASSLTDSGRVTGTQYF,TGTGCCAGCAGCCTCACCGATAGCGGGAGGGTGACAGGTACGCAGTATTTT
TRBJ2-7,-,TRBV6-5,-,13,CASSYGRFYEQYF,TGTGCCAGCAGTTACGGGAGGTTCTACGAGCAGTACTTC
TRBJ2-1,-,TRBV5-8,-,10,CASGGNEQFF,TGTGCCAGCGGGGGGAATGAGCAGTTCTTC
TRBJ2-1,-,TRBV5-1,TRBD1,14,CASSPGTGAEGQFF,TGCGCCAGCAGTCCCGGGACAGGGGCCGAGGGGCAGTTCTTC
TRBJ2-3,-,TRBV5-1,TRBD2,15,CASSLYPGGSDTQYF,TGCGCCAGCAGCTTGTACCCGGGAGGTTCAGATACGCAGTATTTT
TRBJ2-7,-,TRBV19,TRBD1,15,CASSMSQGVHYEQYF,TGTGCCAGTAGTATGTCGCAGGGGGTCCACTACGAGCAGTACTTC